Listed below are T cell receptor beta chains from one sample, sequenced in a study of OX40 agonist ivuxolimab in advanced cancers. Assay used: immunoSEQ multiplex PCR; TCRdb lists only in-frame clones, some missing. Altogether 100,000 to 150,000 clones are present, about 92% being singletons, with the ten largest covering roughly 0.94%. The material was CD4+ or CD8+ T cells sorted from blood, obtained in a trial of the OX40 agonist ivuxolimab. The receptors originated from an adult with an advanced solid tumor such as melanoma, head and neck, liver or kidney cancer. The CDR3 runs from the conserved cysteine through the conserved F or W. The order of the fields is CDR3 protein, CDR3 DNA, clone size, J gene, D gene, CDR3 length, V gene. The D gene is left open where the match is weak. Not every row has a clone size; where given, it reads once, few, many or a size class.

CDR3: CASSPGTGLLSGNTIYF; DNA: TGTGCCAGCTCACCGGGGACAGGGCTCCTCTCTGGAAACACCATATATTTT; size: -; J: TRBJ1-3; D: TRBD1; length: 17; V: TRBV18
CDR3: CASSPSAGEQFF; DNA: TGTGCCAGCAGCCCCTCCGCCGGGGAGCAGTTCTTC; size: -; J: TRBJ2-1; D: -; length: 12; V: TRBV11-3
CDR3: CASKKGAEGEQFF; DNA: TGTGCCAGCAAAAAGGGGGCGGAGGGTGAGCAGTTCTTC; size: -; J: TRBJ2-1; D: -; length: 13; V: TRBV28
CDR3: CASSQDRFLPGYTF; DNA: TGCGCCAGCAGCCAAGACAGGTTTCTCCCTGGCTACACCTTC; size: -; J: TRBJ1-2; D: -; length: 14; V: TRBV4-1
CDR3: CATLLYNEQFF; DNA: TGTGCCACCCTTCTATACAATGAGCAGTTCTTC; size: -; J: TRBJ2-1; D: -; length: 11; V: TRBV25-1
CDR3: CASSSGQGHSPLHF; DNA: TGTGCCAGCAGTTCGGGACAGGGACATTCACCCCTCCACTTT; size: -; J: TRBJ1-6; D: TRBD1; length: 14; V: TRBV7-3
CDR3: CASSSGDRTGELFF; DNA: TGTGCCAGCAGCTCGGGAGACAGAACCGGGGAGCTGTTTTTT; size: -; J: TRBJ2-2; D: -; length: 14; V: TRBV5-6
CDR3: CASSLVVRGGETQYF; DNA: TGTGCCAGCAGCTTAGTAGTCAGGGGCGGTGAGACCCAGTACTTC; size: -; J: TRBJ2-5; D: -; length: 15; V: TRBV7-2
CDR3: CASSIKQGISDGYTF; DNA: TGTGCCAGCAGCATCAAACAGGGGATAAGCGATGGCTACACCTTC; size: -; J: TRBJ1-2; D: TRBD1; length: 15; V: TRBV7-9
CDR3: CATSRVGALNTEAFF; DNA: TGTGCCACCAGCAGAGTGGGAGCCTTGAACACTGAAGCTTTCTTT; size: -; J: TRBJ1-1; D: -; length: 15; V: TRBV15
CDR3: CASSFVRKTQGSYEQYF; DNA: TGTGCCAGCAGCTTTGTTCGTAAAACACAGGGTAGTTACGAGCAGTACTTC; size: -; J: TRBJ2-7; D: -; length: 17; V: TRBV5-6
CDR3: CASSRGTYEQYF; DNA: TGCGCCAGCAGCAGAGGGACTTACGAGCAGTACTTC; size: -; J: TRBJ2-7; D: -; length: 12; V: TRBV5-1
CDR3: CASSVAPDQPQHF; DNA: TGTGCCAGCAGCGTAGCTCCTGATCAGCCCCAGCATTTT; size: few; J: TRBJ1-5; D: -; length: 13; V: TRBV9
CDR3: CASSLSRGQGTGELFF; DNA: TGTGCCAGCAGTTTATCGAGGGGACAAGGCACCGGGGAGCTGTTTTTT; size: -; J: TRBJ2-2; D: -; length: 16; V: TRBV27
CDR3: CASSSGLAGEQFF; DNA: TGTGCCAGCAGTTCGGGACTAGCGGGGGAGCAGTTCTTC; size: -; J: TRBJ2-1; D: TRBD2; length: 13; V: TRBV27
CDR3: CASSLQGIIIADTQYF; DNA: TGCGCCAGCAGCTTGCAAGGGATTATAATCGCAGATACGCAGTATTTT; size: -; J: TRBJ2-3; D: -; length: 16; V: TRBV5-1
CDR3: CASTPVGGNNEQFF; DNA: TGTGCCAGCACCCCCGTTGGGGGGAACAATGAGCAGTTCTTC; size: -; J: TRBJ2-1; D: -; length: 14; V: TRBV5-4
CDR3: CASSLAFGGKLFF; DNA: TGTGCCAGCAGCTTAGCCTTCGGTGGGAAACTGTTTTTT; size: -; J: TRBJ1-4; D: -; length: 13; V: TRBV7-2
CDR3: CASSPGGRSGYEQYF; DNA: TGTGCCAGCTCACCCGGGGGCAGGAGCGGGTACGAGCAGTACTTC; size: -; J: TRBJ2-7; D: -; length: 15; V: TRBV18
CDR3: CASSLDGTGYYEQYF; DNA: TGCGCCAGCAGCTTGGACGGGACAGGGTACTACGAGCAGTACTTC; size: -; J: TRBJ2-7; D: TRBD1; length: 15; V: TRBV5-1
CDR3: CASSPRRGAEDTQYF; DNA: TGTGCCAGCAGCCCCAGGAGGGGGGCGGAAGATACGCAGTATTTT; size: -; J: TRBJ2-3; D: -; length: 15; V: TRBV11-3
CDR3: CASSELGRGAGTEAFF; DNA: TGTGCCAGCAGTGAGCTGGGGCGGGGGGCAGGAACTGAAGCTTTCTTT; size: -; J: TRBJ1-1; D: -; length: 16; V: TRBV2
CDR3: CASSETGDPSVNGYTF; DNA: TGTGCCAGCAGTGAGACAGGGGATCCCTCGGTAAATGGCTACACCTTC; size: -; J: TRBJ1-2; D: TRBD1; length: 16; V: TRBV2
CDR3: CASNRGGSNQPQHF; DNA: TGTGCCAGCAATCGGGGAGGGAGCAATCAGCCCCAGCATTTT; size: -; J: TRBJ1-5; D: -; length: 14; V: TRBV27
CDR3: CASSSTSTDTQYF; DNA: TGTGCCAGCAGCTCGACCAGCACAGATACGCAGTATTTT; size: -; J: TRBJ2-3; D: -; length: 13; V: TRBV5-6
CDR3: CASSISRSDYGYTF; DNA: TGTGCCAGTAGTATATCTCGGTCAGACTATGGCTACACCTTC; size: -; J: TRBJ1-2; D: -; length: 14; V: TRBV19
CDR3: CASSLMVASDTQYF; DNA: TGTGCCAGCAGCTTAATGGTAGCTTCAGATACGCAGTATTTT; size: once; J: TRBJ2-3; D: -; length: 14; V: TRBV7-2
CDR3: CASSSHRGQRHRSTEAFF; DNA: TGTGCCAGCAGCTCCCACAGGGGCCAACGGCATCGTAGCACTGAAGCTTTCTTT; size: -; J: TRBJ1-1; D: TRBD1; length: 18; V: TRBV7-3